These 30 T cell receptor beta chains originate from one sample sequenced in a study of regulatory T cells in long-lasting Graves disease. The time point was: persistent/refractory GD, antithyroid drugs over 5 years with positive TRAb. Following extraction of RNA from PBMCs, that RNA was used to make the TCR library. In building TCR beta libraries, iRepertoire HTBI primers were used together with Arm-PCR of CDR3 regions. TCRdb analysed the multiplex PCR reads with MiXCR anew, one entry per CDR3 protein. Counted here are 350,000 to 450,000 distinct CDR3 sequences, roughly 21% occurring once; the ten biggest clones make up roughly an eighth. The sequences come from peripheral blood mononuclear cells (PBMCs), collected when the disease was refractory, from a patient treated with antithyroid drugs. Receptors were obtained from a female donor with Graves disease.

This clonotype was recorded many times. DNA for the CDR3: TGTGCCAGCACAACGGGGACGGCTGAAGCTTTCTTT. Protein sequence: CASTTGTAEAFF. V gene TRBV6-1 combines with J gene TRBJ1-1, with D perhaps TRBD1 (5 bases). CDR3 length: 12 amino acids. The V end lost 7 bases, the J end lost 6 bases, and 12 bases lay between the germline ends. CDR1 MNHNS and CDR2 SASEGT come from the germline V gene.

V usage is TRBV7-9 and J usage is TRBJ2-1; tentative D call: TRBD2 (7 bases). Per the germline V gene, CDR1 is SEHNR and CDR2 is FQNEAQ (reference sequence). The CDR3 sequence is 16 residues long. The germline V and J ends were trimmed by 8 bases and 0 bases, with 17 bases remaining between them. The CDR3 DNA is TGTGCCAGCCAGGAGGGGGGGGGGAGCTCCTACAATGAGCAGTTCTTC. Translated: CASQEGGGSSYNEQFF. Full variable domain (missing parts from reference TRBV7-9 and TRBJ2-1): DTGVSQNPRHKITKRGQNVTFRCDPISEHNRLYWYRQTLGQGPEFLTYFQNEAQLEKSRLLSDRFSAERPKGSFSTLEIQRTEQGDSAMYLCASQEGGGSSYNEQFFGPGTRLTVL.

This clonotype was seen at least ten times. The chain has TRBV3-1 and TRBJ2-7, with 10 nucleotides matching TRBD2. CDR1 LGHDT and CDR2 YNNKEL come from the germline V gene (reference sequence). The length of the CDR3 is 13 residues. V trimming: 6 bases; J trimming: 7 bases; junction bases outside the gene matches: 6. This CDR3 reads CASRLAGRLEQYF. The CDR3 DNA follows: TGTGCCAGCAGACTAGCGGGACGGCTGGAGCAGTACTTC.

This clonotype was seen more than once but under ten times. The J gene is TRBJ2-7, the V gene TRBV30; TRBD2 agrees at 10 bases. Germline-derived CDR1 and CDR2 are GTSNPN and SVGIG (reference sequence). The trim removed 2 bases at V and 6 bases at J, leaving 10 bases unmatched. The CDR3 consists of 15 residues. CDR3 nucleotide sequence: TGTGCCTGGAGTAGGTTGGCTAGCGGGAGCGGCGAGCAGTACTTC. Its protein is CAWSRLASGSGEQYF.

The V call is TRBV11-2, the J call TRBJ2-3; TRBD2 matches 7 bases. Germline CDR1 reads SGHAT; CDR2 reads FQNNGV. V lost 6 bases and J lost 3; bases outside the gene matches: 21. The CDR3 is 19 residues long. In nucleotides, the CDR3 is TGTGCCAGCAGTAACCAGGGATCTTTCGCGGGAGTGCGTACAGATACGCAGTATTTT. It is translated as CASSNQGSFAGVRTDTQYF.

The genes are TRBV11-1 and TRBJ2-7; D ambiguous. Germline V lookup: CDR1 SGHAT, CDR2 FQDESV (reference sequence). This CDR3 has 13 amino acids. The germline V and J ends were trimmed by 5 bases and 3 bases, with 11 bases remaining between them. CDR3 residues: CASSTISSYEQYF. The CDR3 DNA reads TGTGCCAGCAGCACCATTAGCAGCTACGAGCAGTACTTC.

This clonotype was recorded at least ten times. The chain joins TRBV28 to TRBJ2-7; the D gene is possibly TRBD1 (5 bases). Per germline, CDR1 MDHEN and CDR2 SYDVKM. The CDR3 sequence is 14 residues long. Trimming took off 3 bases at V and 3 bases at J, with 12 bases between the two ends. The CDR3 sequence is CASSLAEQGYEQYF. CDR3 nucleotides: TGTGCCAGCAGTTTGGCCGAGCAGGGCTACGAGCAGTACTTC.

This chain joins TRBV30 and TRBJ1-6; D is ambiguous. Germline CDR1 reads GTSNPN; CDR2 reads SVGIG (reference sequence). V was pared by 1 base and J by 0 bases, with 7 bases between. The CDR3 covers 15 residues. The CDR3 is CAWSDKSSYNSPLHF. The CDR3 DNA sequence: TGTGCCTGGAGTGACAAGAGCTCCTATAATTCACCCCTCCACTTT.

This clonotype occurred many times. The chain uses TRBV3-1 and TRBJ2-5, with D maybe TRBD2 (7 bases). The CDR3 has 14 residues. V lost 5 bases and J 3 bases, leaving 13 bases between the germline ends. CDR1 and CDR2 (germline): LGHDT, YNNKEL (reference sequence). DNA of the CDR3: TGTGCCAGCAGCGAGTCGGGGGGCGAAGAGACCCAGTACTTC. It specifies CASSESGGEETQYF.

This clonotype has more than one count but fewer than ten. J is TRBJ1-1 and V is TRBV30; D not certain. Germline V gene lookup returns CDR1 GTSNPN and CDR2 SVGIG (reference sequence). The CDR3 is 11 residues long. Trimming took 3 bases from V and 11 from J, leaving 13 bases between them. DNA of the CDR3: TGTGCCTGGAGATTAGGGAGGTCGGCTTTCTTT. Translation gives CAWRLGRSAFF. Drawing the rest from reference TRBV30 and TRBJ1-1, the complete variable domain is SQTIHQWPATLVQPVGSPLSLECTVEGTSNPNLYWYRQAAGRGLQLLFYSVGIGQISSEVPQNLSASRPQDRQFILSSKKLLLSDSGFYLCAWRLGRSAFFGQGTRLTVV.

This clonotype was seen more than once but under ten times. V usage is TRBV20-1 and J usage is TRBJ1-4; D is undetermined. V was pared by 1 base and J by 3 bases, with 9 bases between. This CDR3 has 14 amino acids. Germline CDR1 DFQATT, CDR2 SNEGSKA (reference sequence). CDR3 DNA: TGCAGTGCTAGAGGGTCATTAGCTAATGAAAAACTGTTTTTT. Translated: CSARGSLANEKLFF.

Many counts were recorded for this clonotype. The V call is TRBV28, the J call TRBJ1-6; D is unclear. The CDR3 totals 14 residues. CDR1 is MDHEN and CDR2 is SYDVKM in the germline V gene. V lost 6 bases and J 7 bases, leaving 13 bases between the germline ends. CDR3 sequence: CASREVLGNSPLHF. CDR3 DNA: TGTGCCAGCAGGGAGGTTCTCGGAAATTCACCCCTCCACTTT.

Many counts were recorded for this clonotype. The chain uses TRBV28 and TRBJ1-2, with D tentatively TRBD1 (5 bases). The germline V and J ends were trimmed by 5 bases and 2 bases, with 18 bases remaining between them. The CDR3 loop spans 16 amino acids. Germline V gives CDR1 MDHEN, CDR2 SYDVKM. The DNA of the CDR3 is TGTGCCAGCAGTCCCCCCGGGGCAGGGAAAAACTATGGCTACACCTTC. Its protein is CASSPPGAGKNYGYTF.

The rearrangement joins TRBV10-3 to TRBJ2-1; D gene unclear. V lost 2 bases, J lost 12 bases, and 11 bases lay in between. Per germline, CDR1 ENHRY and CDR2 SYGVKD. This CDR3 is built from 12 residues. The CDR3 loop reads CAISEPEIPQFF. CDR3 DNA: TGTGCCATCAGTGAGCCGGAGATCCCGCAGTTCTTC.

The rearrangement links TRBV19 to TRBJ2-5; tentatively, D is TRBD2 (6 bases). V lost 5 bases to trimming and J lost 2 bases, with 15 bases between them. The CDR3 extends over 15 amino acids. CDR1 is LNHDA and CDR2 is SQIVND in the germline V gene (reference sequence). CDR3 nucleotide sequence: TGTGCCAGTAGTGCTGATGGTAGCGGACAAGAGACCCAGTACTTC. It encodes CASSADGSGQETQYF.

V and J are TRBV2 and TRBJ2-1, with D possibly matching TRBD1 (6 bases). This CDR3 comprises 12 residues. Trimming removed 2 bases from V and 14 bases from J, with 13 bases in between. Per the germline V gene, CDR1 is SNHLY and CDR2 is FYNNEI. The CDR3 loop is CASSELTGREFF. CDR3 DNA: TGTGCCAGCAGTGAACTGACAGGTCGGGAGTTCTTC. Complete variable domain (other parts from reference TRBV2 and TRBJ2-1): EPEVTQTPSHQVTQMGQEVILRCVPISNHLYFYWYRQILGQKVEFLVSFYNNEISEKSEIFDDQFSVERPDGSNFTLKIRSTKLEDSAMYFCASSELTGREFFGPGTRLTVL.

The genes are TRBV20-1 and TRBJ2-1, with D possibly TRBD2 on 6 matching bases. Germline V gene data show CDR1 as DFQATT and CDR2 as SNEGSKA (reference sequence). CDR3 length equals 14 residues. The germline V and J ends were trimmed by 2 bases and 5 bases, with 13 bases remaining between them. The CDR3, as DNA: TGCAGTGCTAGACCCGGGGGTTCCGACAATGAGCAGTTCTTC. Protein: CSARPGGSDNEQFF.

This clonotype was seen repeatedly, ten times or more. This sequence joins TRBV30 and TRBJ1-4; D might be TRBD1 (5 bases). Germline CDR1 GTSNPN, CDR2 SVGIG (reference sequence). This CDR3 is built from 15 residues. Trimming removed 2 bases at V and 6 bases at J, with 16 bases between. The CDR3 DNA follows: TGTGCCTGGAGTTCGCTACAGGACGGCGATGAAAAACTGTTTTTT. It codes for CAWSSLQDGDEKLFF.

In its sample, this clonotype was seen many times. The CDR3 reads CAISEKVNTEAFF. The CDR3 region has the DNA TGTGCCATCAGTGAGAAGGTGAACACTGAAGCTTTCTTT. V usage is TRBV10-3 and J usage is TRBJ1-1, with D uncertain. The CDR3 contains 13 residues. Germline lookup yields CDR1 ENHRY and CDR2 SYGVKD. The V end lost 2 bases, the J end lost 0 bases, and 4 bases lay between the germline ends.

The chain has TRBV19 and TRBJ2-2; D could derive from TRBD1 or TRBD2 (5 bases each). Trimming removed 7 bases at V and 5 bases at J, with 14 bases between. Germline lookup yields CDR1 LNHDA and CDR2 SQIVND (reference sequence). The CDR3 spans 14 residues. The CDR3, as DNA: TGTGCCAGTACCCAGGGAGAGGTTACCGGGGAGCTGTTTTTT. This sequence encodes CASTQGEVTGELFF.

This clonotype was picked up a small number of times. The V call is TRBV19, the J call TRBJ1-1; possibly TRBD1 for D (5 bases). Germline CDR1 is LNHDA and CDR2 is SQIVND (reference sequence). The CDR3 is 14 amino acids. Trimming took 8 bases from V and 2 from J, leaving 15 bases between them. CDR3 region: CASSTGTSNTEAFF. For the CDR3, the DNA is TGTGCCAGTTCGACCGGGACGTCCAACACTGAAGCTTTCTTT.

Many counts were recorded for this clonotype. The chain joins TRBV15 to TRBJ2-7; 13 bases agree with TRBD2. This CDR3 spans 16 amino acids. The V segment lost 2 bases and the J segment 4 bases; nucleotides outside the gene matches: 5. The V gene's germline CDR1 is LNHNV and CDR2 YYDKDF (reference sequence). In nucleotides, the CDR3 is TGTGCCACCAGCAGACAACTAGCGGGAGGGCCTTACGAGCAGTACTTC. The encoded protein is CATSRQLAGGPYEQYF.

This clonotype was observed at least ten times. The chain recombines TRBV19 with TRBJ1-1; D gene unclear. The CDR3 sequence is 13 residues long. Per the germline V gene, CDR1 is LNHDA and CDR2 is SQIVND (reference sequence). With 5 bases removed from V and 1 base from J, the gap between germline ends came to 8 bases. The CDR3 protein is CASSASGNTEAFF. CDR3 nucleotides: TGTGCCAGTAGTGCCTCAGGGAACACTGAAGCTTTCTTT.

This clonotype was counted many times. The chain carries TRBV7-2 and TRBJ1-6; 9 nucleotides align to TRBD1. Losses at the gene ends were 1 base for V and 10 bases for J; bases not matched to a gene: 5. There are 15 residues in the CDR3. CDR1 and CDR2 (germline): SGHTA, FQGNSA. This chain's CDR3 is CASSLEGQGWSPLHF. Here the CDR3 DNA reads TGTGCCAGCAGCTTAGAAGGACAGGGGTGGTCACCCCTCCACTTT.

The CDR3: CSALRDINEQFF. CDR3 sequence (DNA): TGCAGTGCTCTCCGGGACATCAATGAGCAGTTCTTC. The chain carries TRBV20-1 and TRBJ2-1; TRBD1 is a possible D gene (6 bases). From germline, CDR1 is DFQATT and CDR2 SNEGSKA (reference sequence). The CDR3 is 12 amino acids. V was cut by 5 bases and J by 6 bases, with 11 bases left in between.

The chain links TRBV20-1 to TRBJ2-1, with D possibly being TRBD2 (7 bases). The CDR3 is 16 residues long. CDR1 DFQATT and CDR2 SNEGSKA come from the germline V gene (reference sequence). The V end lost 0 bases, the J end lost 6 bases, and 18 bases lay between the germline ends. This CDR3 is CSARDRGGIVGNEQFF. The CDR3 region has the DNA TGCAGTGCTAGAGACAGGGGAGGGATTGTGGGCAATGAGCAGTTCTTC.

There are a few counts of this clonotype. The CDR3 DNA follows: TGTGCCAGCAGTATACCGGGACAGGGTGCAGATACGCAGTATTTT. Protein product: CASSIPGQGADTQYF. The rearrangement links TRBV28 to TRBJ2-3, with TRBD1 identical over 9 bases. This CDR3 is built from 15 residues. The V gene end was trimmed by 5 bases and the J gene end by 4 bases; junction bases not matched to a gene: 7. The germline gives CDR1 MDHEN, CDR2 SYDVKM.

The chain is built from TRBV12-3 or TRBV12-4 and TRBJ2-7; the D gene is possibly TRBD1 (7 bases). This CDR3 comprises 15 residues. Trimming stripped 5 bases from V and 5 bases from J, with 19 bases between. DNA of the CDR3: TGTGCCAGCAGTGGGGGGACAGTGAGTAGCGACGAGCAGTACTTC. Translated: CASSGGTVSSDEQYF.

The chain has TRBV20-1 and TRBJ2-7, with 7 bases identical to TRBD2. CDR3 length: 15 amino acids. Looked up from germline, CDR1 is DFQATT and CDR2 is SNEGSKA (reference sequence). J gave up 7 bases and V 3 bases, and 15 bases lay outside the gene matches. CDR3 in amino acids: CSASRTLAASQEQYF. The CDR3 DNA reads TGCAGTGCTAGCCGGACTCTAGCGGCGAGCCAGGAGCAGTACTTC.

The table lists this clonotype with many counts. The CDR3 spells CASSQGVRGGSTETQYF. The CDR3 nucleotides are TGTGCCAGCAGCCAAGGGGTACGTGGAGGGAGTACGGAGACCCAGTACTTC. This sequence joins TRBV3-1 and TRBJ2-5, with D possibly being TRBD2 (6 bases). The CDR3 is 17 amino acids. Germline V gene lookup returns CDR1 LGHDT and CDR2 YNNKEL (reference sequence). With 1 base removed from V and 5 bases from J, the gap between germline ends came to 20 bases.